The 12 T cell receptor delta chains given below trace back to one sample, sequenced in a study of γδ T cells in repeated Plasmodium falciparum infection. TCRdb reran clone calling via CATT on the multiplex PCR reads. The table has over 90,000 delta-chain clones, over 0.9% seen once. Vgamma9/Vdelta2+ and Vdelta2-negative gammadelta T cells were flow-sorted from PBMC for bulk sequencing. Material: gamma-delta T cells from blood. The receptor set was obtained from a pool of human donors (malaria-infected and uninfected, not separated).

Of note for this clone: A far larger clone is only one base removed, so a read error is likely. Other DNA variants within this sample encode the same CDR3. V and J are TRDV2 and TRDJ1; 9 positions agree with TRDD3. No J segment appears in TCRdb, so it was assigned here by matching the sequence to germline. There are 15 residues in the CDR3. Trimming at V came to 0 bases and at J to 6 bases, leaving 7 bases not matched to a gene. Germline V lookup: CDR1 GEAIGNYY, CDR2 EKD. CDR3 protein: CACDTVGDRENKLIF. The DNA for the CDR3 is TGTGCCTGTGACACCGTGGGGGATAGGGAAAATAAACTCATCTTT.

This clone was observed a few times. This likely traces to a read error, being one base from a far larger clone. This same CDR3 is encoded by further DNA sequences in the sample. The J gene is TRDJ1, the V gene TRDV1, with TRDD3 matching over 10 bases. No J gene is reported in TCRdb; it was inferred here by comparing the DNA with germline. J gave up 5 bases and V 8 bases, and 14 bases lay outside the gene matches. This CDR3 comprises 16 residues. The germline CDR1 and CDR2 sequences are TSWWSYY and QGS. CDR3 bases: TGTGCTCTTACATTCCCGTACTGGGGGATCTCTGATAAACTCATCTTT. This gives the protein CALTFPYWGISDKLIF.

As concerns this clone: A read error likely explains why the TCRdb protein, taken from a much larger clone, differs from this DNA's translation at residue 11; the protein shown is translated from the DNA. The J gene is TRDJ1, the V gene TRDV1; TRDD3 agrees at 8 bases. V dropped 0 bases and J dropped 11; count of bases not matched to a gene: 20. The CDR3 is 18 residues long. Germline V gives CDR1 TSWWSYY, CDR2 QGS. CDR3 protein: CALGELSNAPKYWGGLIF. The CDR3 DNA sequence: TGTGCTCTTGGGGAACTCAGTAATGCTCCCAAATACTGGGGGGGCCTCATCTTT.

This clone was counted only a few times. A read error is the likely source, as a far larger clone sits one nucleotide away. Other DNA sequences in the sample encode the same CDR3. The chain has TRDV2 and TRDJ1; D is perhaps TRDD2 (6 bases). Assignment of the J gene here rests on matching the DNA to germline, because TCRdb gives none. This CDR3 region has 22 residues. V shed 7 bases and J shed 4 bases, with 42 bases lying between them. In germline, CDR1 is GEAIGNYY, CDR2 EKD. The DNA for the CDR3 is TGTGCCTGCGACTTCCTCGTTAACGGGGACGGGGGCCCTTCCCCCGACGGCGATAAACTCATCTTT. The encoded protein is CACDFLVNGDGGPSPDGDKLIF.

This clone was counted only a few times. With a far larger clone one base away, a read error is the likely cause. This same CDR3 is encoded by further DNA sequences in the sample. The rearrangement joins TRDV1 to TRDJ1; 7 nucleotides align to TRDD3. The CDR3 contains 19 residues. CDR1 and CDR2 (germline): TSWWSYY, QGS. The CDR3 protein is CALGIARAYWGLDTDKLIF. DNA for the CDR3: TGTGCTCTTGGGATTGCCCGCGCTTACTGGGGATTGGACACCGACAAACTCATCTTT.

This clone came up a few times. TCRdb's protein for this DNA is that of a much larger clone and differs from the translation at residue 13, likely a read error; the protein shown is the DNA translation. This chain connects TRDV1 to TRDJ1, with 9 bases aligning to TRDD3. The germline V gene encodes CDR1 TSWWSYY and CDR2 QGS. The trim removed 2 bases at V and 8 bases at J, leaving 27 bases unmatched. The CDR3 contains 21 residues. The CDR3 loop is CALGETLKFTGYRGILGKLIF. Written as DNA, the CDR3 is TGTGCTCTTGGGGAAACCTTAAAATTCACGGGGTACCGGGGGATACTGGGGAAACTCATCTTT.

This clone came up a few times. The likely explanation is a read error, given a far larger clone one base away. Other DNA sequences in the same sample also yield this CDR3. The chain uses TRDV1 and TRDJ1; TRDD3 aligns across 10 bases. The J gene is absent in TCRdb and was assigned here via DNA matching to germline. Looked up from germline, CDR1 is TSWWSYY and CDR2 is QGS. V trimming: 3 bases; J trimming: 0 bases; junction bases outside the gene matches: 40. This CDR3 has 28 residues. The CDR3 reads CALGELARKGLGGYPLDSGTLYTDKLIF. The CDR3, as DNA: TGTGCTCTTGGGGAGCTTGCCCGAAAAGGGCTTGGGGGATACCCCCTCGATTCCGGTACCCTTTACACCGATAAACTCATCTTT.

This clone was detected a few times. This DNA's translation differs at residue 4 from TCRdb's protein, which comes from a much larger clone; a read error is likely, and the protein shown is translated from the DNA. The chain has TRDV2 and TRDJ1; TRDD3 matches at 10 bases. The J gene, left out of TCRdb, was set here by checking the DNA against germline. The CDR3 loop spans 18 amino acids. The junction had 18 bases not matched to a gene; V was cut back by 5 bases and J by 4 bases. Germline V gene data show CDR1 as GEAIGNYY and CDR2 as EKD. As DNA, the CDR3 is TGTGCCTGTGGCACAACAACCACTGGGGGATGCTTAAACGATAAACTCATCTTT. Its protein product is CACGTTTTGGCLNDKLIF.

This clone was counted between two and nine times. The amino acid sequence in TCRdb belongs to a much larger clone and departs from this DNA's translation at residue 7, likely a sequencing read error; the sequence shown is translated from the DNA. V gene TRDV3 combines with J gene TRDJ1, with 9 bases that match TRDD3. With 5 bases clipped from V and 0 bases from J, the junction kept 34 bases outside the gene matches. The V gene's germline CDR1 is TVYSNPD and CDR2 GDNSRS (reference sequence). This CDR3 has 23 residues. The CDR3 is CAPHFDNSFHKVLGDGYTDKLIF. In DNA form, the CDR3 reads TGTGCCCCGCATTTCGACAATTCCTTCCATAAGGTACTGGGGGACGGGTACACCGATAAACTCATCTTT.

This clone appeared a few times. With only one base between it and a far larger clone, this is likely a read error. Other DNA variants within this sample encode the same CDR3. The CDR3, as DNA: TGTGCCTGTGACACTGGATACTGGGGGATACGGAACACCGATAAACTCATCTTT. Translated: CACDTGYWGIRNTDKLIF. The V call is TRDV2, the J call TRDJ1, with 13 positions matching TRDD3. The J gene is absent in TCRdb and was assigned here via DNA matching to germline. The length of the CDR3 is 18 residues. V trimming: 1 base; J trimming: 0 bases; junction bases outside the gene matches: 7. Germline CDR1 and CDR2: GEAIGNYY and EKD.

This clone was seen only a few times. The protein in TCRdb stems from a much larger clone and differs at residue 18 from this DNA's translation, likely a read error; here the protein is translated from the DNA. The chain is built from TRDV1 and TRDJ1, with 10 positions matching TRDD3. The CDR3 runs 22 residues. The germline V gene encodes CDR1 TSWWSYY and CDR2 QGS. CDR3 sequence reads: CALGELPIPGVWGIVGTAKLIF. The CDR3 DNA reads TGTGCTCTTGGGGAACTGCCGATTCCGGGAGTCTGGGGGATAGTGGGGACCGCTAAACTCATCTTT.

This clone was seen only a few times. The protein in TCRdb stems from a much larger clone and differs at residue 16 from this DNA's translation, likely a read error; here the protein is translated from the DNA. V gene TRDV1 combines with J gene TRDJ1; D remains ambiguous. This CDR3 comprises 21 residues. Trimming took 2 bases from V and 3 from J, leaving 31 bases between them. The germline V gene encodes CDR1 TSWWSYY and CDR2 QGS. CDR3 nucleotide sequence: TGTGCTCTTGGGGAAGACTCTACTCCACGTCCGACCCGGACGTACGCCGATAAACTCATCTTT. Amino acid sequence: CALGEDSTPRPTRTYADKLIF.